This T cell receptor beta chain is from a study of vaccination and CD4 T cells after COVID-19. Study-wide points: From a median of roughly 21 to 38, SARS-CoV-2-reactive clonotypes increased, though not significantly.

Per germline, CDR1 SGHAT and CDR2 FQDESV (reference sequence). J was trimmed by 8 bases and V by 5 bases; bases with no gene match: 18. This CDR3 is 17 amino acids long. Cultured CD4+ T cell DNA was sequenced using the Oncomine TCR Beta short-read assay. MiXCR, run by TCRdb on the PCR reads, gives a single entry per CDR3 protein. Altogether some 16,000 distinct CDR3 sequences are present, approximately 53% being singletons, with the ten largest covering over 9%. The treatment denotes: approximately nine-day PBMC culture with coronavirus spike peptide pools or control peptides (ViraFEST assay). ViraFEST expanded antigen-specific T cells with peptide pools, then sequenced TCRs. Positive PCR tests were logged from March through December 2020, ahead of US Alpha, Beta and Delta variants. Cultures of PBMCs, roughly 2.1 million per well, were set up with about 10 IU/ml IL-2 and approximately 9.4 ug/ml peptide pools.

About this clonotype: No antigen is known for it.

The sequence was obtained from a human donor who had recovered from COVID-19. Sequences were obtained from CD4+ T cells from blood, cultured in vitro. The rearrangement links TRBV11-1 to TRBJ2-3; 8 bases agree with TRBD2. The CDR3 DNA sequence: TGTGCCAGCAGCCCTGGGGGGGGACTAGATTCTGGAGCTACGCAGTATTTT. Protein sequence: CASSPGGGLDSGATQYF.